These T cell receptor beta chains were read from a single sample in a study of graft-versus-host responses after intestinal transplantation. Antigens of these TCRs are unknown. The method was immunoSEQ multiplex PCR; TCRdb's version includes in-frame clones alone and lacks a portion of them. The sample lists about 100,000 clones; over 75% were seen once. The specimen was unstimulated CD4+ T cells sorted from spleen or lymph node cells, collected before transplant. The receptors were sampled from a human donor who was the organ donor for an intestinal transplant. Both conserved end residues are part of each CDR3. The D gene is left open where the match is weak. The size of a clone is reported for some rows only, either as once, few or many, or as a class for expanded clones.

>TRBV18|-|TRBJ2-3|-
TGTGCCAGCTCCCCCCAGCGCCAATCGGGGGATACGCAGTATTTT
CASSPQRQSGDTQYF
>TRBV5-1|-|TRBJ2-5|-
TGCGCCAGCAGCCCAACGACAATTACTCGAGAGACCCAGTACTTC
CASSPTTITRETQYF
>TRBV28|-|TRBJ1-4|-
TGTGCCAGCAGAGATCGAGGCCCGTCTAATGAAAAACTGTTTTTT
CASRDRGPSNEKLFF
>TRBV28|few|TRBJ2-7|-
TGTGCCAGCAGTTCGACAGCCTCCTACGAGCAGTACTTC
CASSSTASYEQYF
>TRBV25-1|-|TRBJ1-2|-
TGTGCCAGCGACGGCCCTGGGGGCGGCTCTAACTATGGCTACACCTTC
CASDGPGGGSNYGYTF
>TRBV28|-|TRBJ1-2|-
TGTGCCAGCACGGGAGGGTCAAGGGGACTCTATGGCTACACCTTC
CASTGGSRGLYGYTF
>TRBV19|-|TRBJ1-5|-
TGTGCCAGCCTACCGGGACTAGGGGTGGGCAATCAGCCCCAGCATTTT
CASLPGLGVGNQPQHF
>TRBV5-1|-|TRBJ2-7|TRBD2
TGCGCCAGCAGCTTAGCTAGCGGTCCCTACGAGCAGTACTTC
CASSLASGPYEQYF
>TRBV18|-|TRBJ2-3|TRBD2
TGTGCCAGCTCACCACCTTCCCGCGGGGGGCAGACAGATACGCAGTATTTT
CASSPPSRGGQTDTQYF
>TRBV2|once|TRBJ2-7|-
TGTGCCAGCCGATGGGGCCAGGGCTACTACGAGCAGTACTTC
CASRWGQGYYEQYF
>TRBV7-9|once|TRBJ1-4|TRBD1
TGTGCCACTCACGTCTATACAGGGGGGAAACTGTTTTTT
CATHVYTGGKLFF
>TRBV11-2|few|TRBJ1-5|-
TGTGCCAGCAGCTTAGATCAGGGAAGCAATCAGCCCCAGCATTTT
CASSLDQGSNQPQHF
>TRBV27|-|TRBJ2-1|TRBD2
TGTGCCAGCAGTTTACTCGGGCTAGCGGAGTACAATGAGCAGTTCTTC
CASSLLGLAEYNEQFF
>TRBV7-8|-|TRBJ1-5|-
TGTGCCAGCAGCTTAGCGTTCACCGATCAGCCCCAGCATTTT
CASSLAFTDQPQHF
>TRBV9|-|TRBJ2-3|-
TGTGCCAGCAGCGTAGCCTGGGGTTCAGATACGCAGTATTTT
CASSVAWGSDTQYF
>TRBV21-1|-|TRBJ1-5|-
TGTGCCAGCAGCAGGGACAGGGGCCAGGGGCAGCCCCAGCATTTT
CASSRDRGQGQPQHF
>TRBV6-1|-|TRBJ2-7|TRBD1
TGTGCCAGCAGTGGAGGACGACAGGGGTCAGGTTTGTACGAGCAGTACTTC
CASSGGRQGSGLYEQYF
>TRBV9|-|TRBJ2-3|TRBD2
TGTGCCAGCAGCGTAGACGGGGGGGCAGATACGCAGTATTTT
CASSVDGGADTQYF
>TRBV21-1|-|TRBJ1-2|-
TGTGCCAGCAGCAAAGAGTCCGGGGGGCATGGCTATGGCTACACCTTC
CASSKESGGHGYGYTF
>TRBV5-1|-|TRBJ1-6|-
TGTGCCAGCAGCCCTGTCTTTAGCTCCTATAATTCACCCCTCCACTTT
CASSPVFSSYNSPLHF
>TRBV28|-|TRBJ2-5|TRBD2
TGTGCCAGCAGTCTATCTAGCGGACCCCAAGAGACCCAGTACTTC
CASSLSSGPQETQYF
>TRBV6-6|-|TRBJ2-5|-
TGTGCCAGCAACGACTGGCTGTACCAAGAGACCCAGTACTTC
CASNDWLYQETQYF
>TRBV5-4|-|TRBJ1-2|-
TGTGCCAGCACCTCCGGCGGGGGTAGGAATGGCTACACCTTC
CASTSGGGRNGYTF
>TRBV28|once|TRBJ1-2|-
TGTGCCAGCAGCCAAGCGGGACAACAAACCACCTACACCTTC
CASSQAGQQTTYTF
>TRBV30|-|TRBJ1-2|TRBD1
TGTGCCTGGAGTATAGGACAGGGGCGCTGGAGCTACACCTTC
CAWSIGQGRWSYTF
>TRBV19|-|TRBJ2-2|TRBD2
TGTGCCAGCTATAGCGGGGGGGCCGTCGAAACCGGGGTGACCGGGGAGCTGTTTTTT
CASYSGGAVETGVTGELFF
>TRBV28|-|TRBJ1-2|-
TGTGCCAGCAGCACAACCCTTCTCAGGGGCGGCTACACCTTC
CASSTTLLRGGYTF
>TRBV5-5|-|TRBJ1-1|-
TGTGCCAGCAGCTTCCAGAACACTGAAGCTTTCTTT
CASSFQNTEAFF
>TRBV9|-|TRBJ1-3|-
TGTGCCAGCAGCGTAGGAGGGAACGTCGTGGACACCATATATTTT
CASSVGGNVVDTIYF
>TRBV28|-|TRBJ2-7|TRBD1
TGTGCCAGCAGCGGGGCGGGACAGGGAAGGTACGAGCAGTACTTC
CASSGAGQGRYEQYF
>TRBV7-9|-|TRBJ2-2|-
TGTGCCAGCAGCTTATACAGGGCAGAGACCGGGGAGCTGTTTTTT
CASSLYRAETGELFF
>TRBV28|-|TRBJ2-7|TRBD2
TGTGCCAGCAGTATGACTAGCGGGGGGGTCCCCTACGAGCAGTACTTC
CASSMTSGGVPYEQYF
>TRBV28|-|TRBJ2-2|-
TGTGCCAGCAGTTTGGCCGGGGGCGGTTTAGCCGGGGAGCTGTTTTTT
CASSLAGGGLAGELFF
>TRBV19|-|TRBJ2-2|-
TGTGCCAGTAGCCAGAAGGCCGGGGAGCTGTTTTTT
CASSQKAGELFF
>TRBV6-1|once|TRBJ2-6|-
TGTGCCAGCAGTGAATATGGGCTCCTCCCGTCTGGGGCCAACGTCCTGACTTTC
CASSEYGLLPSGANVLTF
>TRBV19|-|TRBJ2-3|-
TGTGCCAGTAGTATTGGAAGGACGACCGCAGATACGCAGTATTTT
CASSIGRTTADTQYF
>TRBV19|-|TRBJ2-1|TRBD2
TGTGCCAGTAGTACCCTAGCGGGGGCCATCTACAATGAGCAGTTCTTC
CASSTLAGAIYNEQFF
>TRBV25-1|-|TRBJ1-1|-
TGTGCCAGCAGTGGTGAAATACGAAGGACTAAGGGCACTGAAGCTTTCTTT
CASSGEIRRTKGTEAFF
>TRBV5-1|-|TRBJ2-7|TRBD2
TGCGCCAGCAGCAACATAGCGGGGGTAGTGGAGAACGAGCAGTACTTC
CASSNIAGVVENEQYF
>TRBV5-4|-|TRBJ1-1|TRBD1
TGTGCCAGCAGCCCGAAGGACAGGGTGTCGACTGAAGCTTTCTTT
CASSPKDRVSTEAFF
>TRBV28|-|TRBJ2-7|TRBD2
TGTGCCAGCAGTGTTAATCTAGCGGTTGTGAACTACGAGCAGTACTTC
CASSVNLAVVNYEQYF
>TRBV4-1|-|TRBJ2-3|-
TGCGCCAGCAGCTCAGGTGGGGGGCGGGGGTTAGATACGCAGTATTTT
CASSSGGGRGLDTQYF
>TRBV2|-|TRBJ2-2|TRBD1
TGTGCCAGCACCAATCCAGGGGGCTACGCGAACACCGGGGAGCTGTTTTTT
CASTNPGGYANTGELFF
>TRBV30|-|TRBJ2-7|-
TGTGCCTGGAACAGCTTACACTACGAGCAGTACTTC
CAWNSLHYEQYF
>TRBV6-6|-|TRBJ2-5|-
TGTGCCAGCAGTCATGCGAAGGGCACGGGTCGAGAGACCCAGTACTTC
CASSHAKGTGRETQYF
>TRBV27|-|TRBJ1-5|TRBD1
TGTGCCAGCAGTTCGACAGGGTTGGGCAATCAGCCCCAGCATTTT
CASSSTGLGNQPQHF
>TRBV7-2|-|TRBJ2-2|-
TGTGCCAGCAGCTTAGCGGCGGGCACCGGGGAGCTGTTTTTT
CASSLAAGTGELFF
>TRBV10-1|few|TRBJ2-7|-
TGCGCCAGCAGTGACGGGTACGAGCAGTACTTC
CASSDGYEQYF
>TRBV6-6|once|TRBJ1-5|TRBD1
TGTGCCAGCACCCTCGGACAGGCAAATCAGCCCCAGCATTTT
CASTLGQANQPQHF
>TRBV19|-|TRBJ1-4|-
TGTGCCAGTAGTATAGGGCTTGCAACTAATGAAAAACTGTTTTTT
CASSIGLATNEKLFF
>TRBV6-1|-|TRBJ1-1|-
TGTGCCAGCAGTGAACAGGCGAACACTGAAGCTTTCTTT
CASSEQANTEAFF